The 25 T cell receptor beta chains given below trace back to one sample, sequenced in a study of blood T cell repertoires in COVID-19. Here immunoSEQ multiplex PCR was the method, and the copy in TCRdb shows in-frame clones only, minus some. The table records more than 200,000 clones, more than 85% of them present only once. Source material: PBMCs or T cells enriched from blood (not recorded which). The receptor set was obtained from a woman aged 45-59 years who had recovered from COVID-19.

V usage is TRBV15 and J usage is TRBJ2-3; TRBD2 matches at 8 bases. This CDR3 has 16 residues. Germline assignment: CDR1 LNHNV and CDR2 YYDKDF (reference sequence). Unmatched junction bases numbered 6, after V lost 3 bases and J lost 1 base. CDR3 in DNA: TGTGCCACCAGCAGGGGGGGTAGCGGGGGCACAGATACGCAGTATTTT. Encoded protein: CATSRGGSGGTDTQYF.

The rearrangement joins TRBV10-2 to TRBJ1-1; 7 positions match TRBD1. CDR3 length equals 15 residues. V was clipped by 3 bases and J by 0 bases; unmatched bases: 4. Germline CDR1 WSHSY, CDR2 SAAADI. The CDR3: CASSDPGQLNTEAFF. CDR3 coding DNA: TGCGCCAGCAGTGACCCGGGACAGCTGAACACTGAAGCTTTCTTT.

The gene calls are TRBV30 and TRBJ2-5, with TRBD1 identical over 8 bases. The CDR3 is made up of 12 amino acids. The J segment lost 2 bases and the V segment lost 7 bases, leaving 3 bases of the junction unmatched. CDR1 and CDR2 from the germline V gene are GTSNPN and SVGIG (reference sequence). CDR3 amino acids: CAYGQGQETQYF. The CDR3, as DNA: TGTGCCTACGGACAGGGACAAGAGACCCAGTACTTC.

The chain carries TRBV14 and TRBJ2-1; 7 nucleotides align to TRBD1. The germline CDR1 and CDR2 sequences are SGHDN and FVKESK. The CDR3 runs 13 residues. V gave up 4 bases and J gave up 4 bases; unmatched junction bases: 1. CDR3 in amino acids: CASSRDRYNEQFF. CDR3 bases: TGTGCCAGCAGCCGGGACAGATACAATGAGCAGTTCTTC.

The chain combines TRBV5-1 with TRBJ2-1; 9 positions match TRBD1. Germline V gives CDR1 SGHRS, CDR2 YFSETQ. J gave up 4 bases and V 0 bases, and 8 bases lay outside the gene matches. This CDR3 contains 17 residues. The CDR3 bases are TGCGCCAGCAGCTTGGCCACGGGACAGGGATTATACAATGAGCAGTTCTTC. Residues: CASSLATGQGLYNEQFF.

This rearrangement joins TRBV5-1 to TRBJ2-5; maybe TRBD1 (6 bases). The V gene's germline CDR1 is SGHRS and CDR2 YFSETQ. Trimming pared 2 bases from V and 3 bases from J, leaving 8 bases between. This CDR3 region has 13 residues. The CDR3: CASSLGGEETQYF. DNA for the CDR3: TGCGCCAGCAGCTTAGGGGGAGAAGAGACCCAGTACTTC.

J is TRBJ2-1 and V is TRBV18; tentatively, D is TRBD2 (6 bases). Trimming pared 6 bases from V and 5 bases from J, leaving 8 bases between. There are 12 residues in the CDR3. CDR1 KGHSH and CDR2 LQKENI come from the germline V gene. In DNA form, the CDR3 reads TGTGCCAGCTCTGCGGGAAACAATGAGCAGTTCTTC. Encoded protein: CASSAGNNEQFF.

This rearrangement joins TRBV30 to TRBJ1-3; possibly TRBD1 for D (5 bases). CDR3 length: 14 amino acids. The germline CDR1 and CDR2 sequences are GTSNPN and SVGIG (reference sequence). V lost 6 bases to trimming and J lost 2 bases, with 14 bases between them. The CDR3 DNA sequence: TGTGCCTGTCCGGGGGGAGAACCTGGAAACACCATATATTTT. Translating gives CACPGGEPGNTIYF.

The rearrangement joins TRBV18 to TRBJ2-7, with TRBD2 matching 7 bases. CDR3 size: 15 residues. The V and J ends lost 3 bases and 3 bases, in that order; junction bases with no gene match: 8. Germline CDR1 is KGHSH and CDR2 is LQKENI. CDR3 amino acids: CASSPTQTSSYEQYF. The DNA for the CDR3 is TGTGCCAGCTCACCCACTCAGACTAGCAGCTACGAGCAGTACTTC.

The rearrangement links TRBV24-1 to TRBJ2-1, with D possibly TRBD2 on 6 matching bases. CDR1 is KGHDR, CDR2 SFDVKD, per germline. The CDR3 contains 13 residues. V was cut by 8 bases and J by 8 bases, with 15 bases left in between. The CDR3 here is CATNMGTLDEQFF. The CDR3, as DNA: TGTGCCACCAACATGGGGACTTTGGATGAGCAGTTCTTC.

V and J are TRBV7-3 and TRBJ2-5; the D gene is possibly TRBD1 (5 bases). Trimming left V 4 bases short and J 7 bases short, with 16 bases between. This CDR3 has 14 amino acids. Germline CDR1 and CDR2: SGHTA and FQGTGA. The chain's CDR3 is CASSSGAEERTQYF. The CDR3 nucleotides are TGTGCCAGCAGCTCTGGGGCCGAGGAACGGACCCAGTACTTC.

On this clone itself: This specimen includes other DNA sequences encoding the same CDR3. The chain uses TRBV19 and TRBJ1-5; TRBD1 agrees at 7 bases. The V and J ends lost 8 bases and 2 bases, in that order; junction bases with no gene match: 9. The CDR3 totals 15 residues. The germline CDR1 and CDR2 sequences are LNHDA and SQIVND (reference sequence). For the CDR3, the DNA is TGTGCCAGTTCCCGTGACAGGGCGGGCAATCAGCCCCAGCATTTT. Translated, it gives CASSRDRAGNQPQHF.

The genes are TRBV6-4 and TRBJ2-3; 8 nucleotides align to TRBD1. V was clipped by 0 bases and J by 3 bases; unmatched bases: 11. Germline CDR1 and CDR2: MRHNA and SNTAGT. CDR3 size: 18 residues. The CDR3 loop reads CASSDSQYGQGATDTQYF. As DNA, the CDR3 is TGTGCCAGCAGTGACTCCCAATACGGACAGGGAGCTACAGATACGCAGTATTTT.

The V call is TRBV7-9, the J call TRBJ1-3; D is unclear. V shed 1 base and J shed 7 bases, with 8 bases lying between them. Germline-derived CDR1 and CDR2 are SEHNR and FQNEAQ (reference sequence). This CDR3 is built from 13 residues. This chain's CDR3 is CASSLGGLNTIYF. CDR3 DNA sequence: TGTGCCAGCAGCTTAGGAGGGCTGAACACCATATATTTT.

This clone has a single count. The rearrangement joins TRBV27 to TRBJ1-1, with a possible D match to TRBD1 (5 bases). CDR3 length equals 16 residues. Trimming pared 2 bases from V and 0 bases from J, leaving 13 bases between. The germline gives CDR1 MNHEY, CDR2 SMNVEV (reference sequence). The CDR3 region has the DNA TGTGCCAGCAGTTTAGGGGGACTTTTCTTGAACACTGAAGCTTTCTTT. Amino acids: CASSLGGLFLNTEAFF.

The V gene is TRBV21-1, the J gene TRBJ1-2; the table's D call, TRBD1, was not checked against the DNA. TRBV21-1 is labeled a pseudogene. CDR3 length equals 18 residues. CDR3 sequence reads: CASSTGTGGTETNYGYTF. Here the CDR3 DNA reads TGTGCCAGCAGCACCGGGACAGGGGGCACTGAAACTAACTATGGCTACACCTTC.

The J gene is TRBJ2-2, the V gene TRBV19; the match to TRBD2 covers 11 bases. Trimming at V came to 8 bases and at J to 4 bases, leaving 3 bases not matched to a gene. The CDR3 is 14 residues long. Germline values: CDR1 LNHDA, CDR2 SQIVND (reference sequence). CDR3 coding DNA: TGTGCCAGTTATAGCGGGAGGGGCACCGGGGAGCTGTTTTTT. It codes for CASYSGRGTGELFF.

The V and J genes are TRBV27 and TRBJ2-7, with 7 bases fitting TRBD2. CDR3 length equals 13 residues. Germline V gives CDR1 MNHEY, CDR2 SMNVEV (reference sequence). With 5 bases clipped from V and 4 bases from J, the junction kept 5 bases outside the gene matches. The CDR3 nucleotides are TGTGCCAGCAGTAGCGGGACCCTTTACGAGCAGTACTTC. It yields the protein CASSSGTLYEQYF.

This clone was counted a few times. The chain combines TRBV11-2 with TRBJ1-1; D is possibly TRBD1 (5 bases). Looked up from germline, CDR1 is SGHAT and CDR2 is FQNNGV. The ends were cut back, 8 bases at V and 4 bases at J, with 11 bases in the middle. The CDR3 spans 12 residues. The CDR3 spells CASGRQTTEAFF. The CDR3 nucleotides are TGTGCCAGCGGAAGACAGACCACTGAAGCTTTCTTT.

The genes are TRBV18 and TRBJ2-2; 14 bases fit TRBD2. The CDR3 runs to 17 residues. J lost 6 bases, V lost 8 bases, and 11 bases had no gene match. Germline CDR1 and CDR2: KGHSH and LQKENI. The CDR3 bases are TGTGCCAGCCGCCAGCTGGGACTAGCGGGAGAAGCCGGGGAGCTGTTTTTT. Amino acids: CASRQLGLAGEAGELFF.

The genes are TRBV5-1 and TRBJ2-1, with D possibly being TRBD1 (6 bases). The CDR3 contains 15 residues. The V end lost 3 bases, the J end lost 4 bases, and 14 bases lay between the germline ends. The germline V gene has CDR1 SGHRS and CDR2 YFSETQ. The DNA of the CDR3 is TGCGCCAGCAGCTCAGGGGTTCAGGGGTACAATGAGCAGTTCTTC. Translated, it gives CASSSGVQGYNEQFF.

J is TRBJ2-1 and V is TRBV6-5, with 10 nucleotides matching TRBD1. The CDR3 loop spans 16 amino acids. CDR1 and CDR2 from the germline V gene are MNHEY and SVGAGI. Trimming at V came to 2 bases and at J to 8 bases, leaving 9 bases not matched to a gene. CDR3 in amino acids: CASSYMGTGVHDEQFF. DNA of the CDR3: TGTGCCAGCAGTTACATGGGGACAGGGGTGCACGATGAGCAGTTCTTC.

This sequence joins TRBV28 and TRBJ1-5; TRBD1 is a possible D gene (6 bases). The CDR3 is 15 residues long. CDR1 MDHEN and CDR2 SYDVKM come from the germline V gene. The V end was cut by 7 bases, the J end by 0 bases, with 13 bases between. The CDR3 DNA is TGTGCCAGCATCGCCGGACAGATTAGCAATCAGCCCCAGCATTTT. Its translation is CASIAGQISNQPQHF.

V usage is TRBV9 and J usage is TRBJ1-1; no clear D. This CDR3 comprises 13 residues. Trimming stripped 6 bases from V and 5 bases from J, with 14 bases between. Germline CDR1 reads SGDLS; CDR2 reads YYNGEE. CDR3 nucleotide sequence: TGTGCCAGCAAATCGGAGGATTGGACTGAAGCTTTCTTT. This gives the protein CASKSEDWTEAFF.

This clone was picked up a small number of times. The sample carries other DNA sequences with the same CDR3. The V call is TRBV27, the J call TRBJ2-3; no clear D gene. The germline V gene encodes CDR1 MNHEY and CDR2 SMNVEV (reference sequence). V shed 4 bases and J shed 2 bases, with 7 bases lying between them. The CDR3 sequence is 13 residues long. The CDR3 DNA reads TGTGCCAGCAGTTCCCCACTCACAGATACGCAGTATTTT. Its translation: CASSSPLTDTQYF.